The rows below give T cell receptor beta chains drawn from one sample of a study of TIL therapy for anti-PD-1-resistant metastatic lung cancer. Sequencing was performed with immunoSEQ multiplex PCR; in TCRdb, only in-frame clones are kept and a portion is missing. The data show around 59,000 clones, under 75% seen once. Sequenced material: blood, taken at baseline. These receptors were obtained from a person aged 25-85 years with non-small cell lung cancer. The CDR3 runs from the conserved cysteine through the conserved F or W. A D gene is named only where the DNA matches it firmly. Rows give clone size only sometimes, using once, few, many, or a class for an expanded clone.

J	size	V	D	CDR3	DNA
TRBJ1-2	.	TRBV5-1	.	CASSSRASSNYGYTF	TGCGCCAGCAGCTCAAGGGCCTCCTCCAACTATGGCTACACCTTC
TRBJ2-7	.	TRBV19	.	CASSITKDAVYEQYF	TGTGCCAGTAGTATTACCAAGGACGCTGTCTACGAGCAGTACTTC
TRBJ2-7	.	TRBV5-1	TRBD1	CASSLAGTGEDEQYF	TGCGCCAGCAGCTTGGCCGGGACAGGGGAGGACGAGCAGTACTTC
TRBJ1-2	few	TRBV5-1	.	CASSFPGQSSGYTF	TGCGCCAGCAGCTTTCCAGGACAGAGCTCTGGCTACACCTTC
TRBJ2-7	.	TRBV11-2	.	CASSLDRSYEQYF	TGTGCCAGCAGCTTAGACAGATCCTACGAGCAGTACTTC
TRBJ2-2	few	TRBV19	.	CASTIGGGNTGELFF	TGTGCCAGTACCATTGGGGGGGGCAACACCGGGGAGCTGTTTTTT
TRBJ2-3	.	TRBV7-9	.	CASSLVRDADTQYF	TGTGCCAGCAGCTTAGTACGGGATGCAGATACGCAGTATTTT
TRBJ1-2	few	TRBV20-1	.	CSARGVGGYTF	TGCAGTGCTAGAGGGGTGGGTGGCTACACCTTC
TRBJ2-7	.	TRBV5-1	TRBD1	CASSPSPGTDFSYEQYF	TGCGCCAGCAGCCCCTCCCCCGGGACAGATTTCTCCTACGAGCAGTACTTC
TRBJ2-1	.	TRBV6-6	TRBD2	CASSYSTSPNEQFF	TGTGCCAGCAGTTACTCGACTAGCCCCAATGAGCAGTTCTTC
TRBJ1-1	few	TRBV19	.	CASMLLWGDMNTEAFF	TGTGCCAGTATGCTCCTTTGGGGAGACATGAACACTGAAGCTTTCTTT
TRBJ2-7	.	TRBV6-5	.	CASSSLGAEYF	TGTGCCAGCAGTTCCCTGGGGGCCGAGTACTTC
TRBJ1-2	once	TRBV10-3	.	CAITDGGYGYTF	TGTGCCATCACCGACGGTGGCTATGGCTACACCTTC
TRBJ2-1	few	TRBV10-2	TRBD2	CASSGTSLNEQFF	TGCGCCAGCAGTGGGACTAGCCTCAATGAGCAGTTCTTC
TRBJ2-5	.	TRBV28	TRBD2	CASRYWGGETQYF	TGTGCCAGCAGGTACTGGGGGGGGGAGACCCAGTACTTC
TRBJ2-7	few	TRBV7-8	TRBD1	CASSLVQGAFYEQYF	TGTGCCAGCAGCTTAGTGCAGGGGGCTTTCTACGAGCAGTACTTC
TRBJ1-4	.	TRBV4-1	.	CASSQGRGGLGEKLFF	TGCGCCAGCAGCCAAGGTCGCGGGGGTCTTGGAGAAAAACTGTTTTTT
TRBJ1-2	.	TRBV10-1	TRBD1	CASGRDREYGYTF	TGCGCCAGTGGCCGGGACAGGGAGTATGGCTACACCTTC
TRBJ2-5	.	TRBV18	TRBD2	CASSPIAGGPETQYF	TGTGCCAGCTCACCAATAGCGGGGGGGCCAGAGACCCAGTACTTC
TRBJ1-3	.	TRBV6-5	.	CASSRGSGNTIYF	TGTGCCAGCTCAAGGGGGTCAGGAAACACCATATATTTT
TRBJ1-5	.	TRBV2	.	CACSRDSYSNQPQHF	TGTGCCTGTTCCCGGGACTCCTATAGCAATCAGCCCCAGCATTTT
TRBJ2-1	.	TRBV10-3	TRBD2	CAISAPTSGGPNEQFF	TGTGCCATCAGTGCTCCCACTAGCGGGGGGCCCAATGAGCAGTTCTTC
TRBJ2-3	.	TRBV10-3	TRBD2	CAISDSGISPDTQYF	TGTGCCATCAGTGATAGCGGGATTAGCCCAGATACGCAGTATTTT
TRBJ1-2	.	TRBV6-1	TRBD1	CASRERQGAGNYGYTF	TGTGCCAGCAGGGAAAGACAGGGGGCCGGCAACTATGGCTACACCTTC
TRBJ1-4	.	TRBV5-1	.	CASSLQGADEKLFF	TGCGCCAGCAGCTTGCAAGGGGCGGATGAAAAACTGTTTTTT
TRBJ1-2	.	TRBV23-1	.	CASSRKGVRYGYTF	TGCGCCAGCAGTCGGAAGGGGGTCCGCTATGGCTACACCTTC
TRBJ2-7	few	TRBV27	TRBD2	CASSTEGLAGDSYEQYF	TGTGCCAGCAGTACGGAGGGGTTAGCGGGAGATTCCTACGAGCAGTACTTC
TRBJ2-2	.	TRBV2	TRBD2	CASRGLVGTGELFF	TGTGCCAGCAGGGGACTAGTTGGTACCGGGGAGCTGTTTTTT
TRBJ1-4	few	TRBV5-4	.	CASSRGGKADEKLFF	TGTGCCAGCAGCCGGGGGGGGAAGGCCGATGAAAAACTGTTTTTT
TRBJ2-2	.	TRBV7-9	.	CASSQSTGLFF	TGTGCCAGCAGCCAATCAACGGGGCTGTTTTTT
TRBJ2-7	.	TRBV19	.	CASSIAGRASSYEQYF	TGTGCCAGTAGTATAGCAGGAAGGGCATCCTCCTACGAGCAGTACTTC
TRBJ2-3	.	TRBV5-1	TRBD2	CASPFGRLAGTDTQYF	TGCGCCAGCCCCTTCGGCCGGCTAGCGGGCACAGATACGCAGTATTTT
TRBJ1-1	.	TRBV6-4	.	CASSVRDGGFEAFF	TGTGCCAGCAGTGTCAGGGACGGGGGATTTGAAGCTTTCTTT
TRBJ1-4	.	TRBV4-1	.	CASSPAGATNEKLFF	TGCGCCAGCAGCCCCGCAGGGGCAACTAATGAAAAACTGTTTTTT
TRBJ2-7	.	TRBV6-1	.	CASSLSPMTTYEQYF	TGTGCCAGCAGTCTCTCACCCATGACGACCTACGAGCAGTACTTC
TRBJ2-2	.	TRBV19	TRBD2	CASSLTSGNTGELFF	TGTGCCAGTAGTTTGACTAGCGGGAACACCGGGGAGCTGTTTTTT
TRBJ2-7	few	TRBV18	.	CASSPRGGRNFYEQYF	TGTGCCAGCTCACCAAGAGGAGGCCGCAATTTCTACGAGCAGTACTTC
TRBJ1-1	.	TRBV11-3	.	CASSLEGRVSEAFF	TGTGCCAGCAGCCTAGAGGGGCGCGTCTCTGAAGCTTTCTTT
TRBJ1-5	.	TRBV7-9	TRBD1	CASSPQGQGNQPQHF	TGTGCCAGCAGCCCGCAGGGACAGGGTAATCAGCCCCAGCATTTT
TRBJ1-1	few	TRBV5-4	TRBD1	CASSRGQGDTEAFF	TGTGCCAGCAGCAGGGGACAGGGGGACACTGAAGCTTTCTTT
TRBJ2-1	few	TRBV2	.	CASRSPAYNEQFF	TGTGCCAGCAGGTCACCGGCCTACAATGAGCAGTTCTTC
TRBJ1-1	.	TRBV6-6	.	CASREGPTQTEAFF	TGTGCCAGCAGGGAGGGACCGACGCAAACTGAAGCTTTCTTT
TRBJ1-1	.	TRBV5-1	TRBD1	CASSSGGPNTEAFF	TGCGCCAGCAGCTCAGGGGGACCGAACACTGAAGCTTTCTTT
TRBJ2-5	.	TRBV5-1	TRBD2	CASSLGDSSGVQETQYF	TGCGCCAGCAGCTTGGGAGATTCTAGCGGGGTCCAAGAGACCCAGTACTTC
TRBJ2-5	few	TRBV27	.	CASSHMGETQYF	TGTGCCAGCAGTCACATGGGAGAGACCCAGTACTTC
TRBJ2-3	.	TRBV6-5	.	CASSGSTDTQYF	TGTGCCAGCAGTGGGAGCACAGATACGCAGTATTTT
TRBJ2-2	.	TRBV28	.	CASSSSDRLRAGELFF	.
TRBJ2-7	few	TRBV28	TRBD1	CASSIGQGLSYEQYF	TGTGCCAGCAGTATAGGACAGGGACTTAGCTACGAGCAGTACTTC
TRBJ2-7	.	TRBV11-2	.	CASSARGTQSSYEQYF	TGTGCCAGCAGCGCCAGAGGGACTCAAAGCTCCTACGAGCAGTACTTC
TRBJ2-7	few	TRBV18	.	CASSPGSDSYEQYF	TGTGCCAGCTCACCGGGTAGCGACTCCTACGAGCAGTACTTC